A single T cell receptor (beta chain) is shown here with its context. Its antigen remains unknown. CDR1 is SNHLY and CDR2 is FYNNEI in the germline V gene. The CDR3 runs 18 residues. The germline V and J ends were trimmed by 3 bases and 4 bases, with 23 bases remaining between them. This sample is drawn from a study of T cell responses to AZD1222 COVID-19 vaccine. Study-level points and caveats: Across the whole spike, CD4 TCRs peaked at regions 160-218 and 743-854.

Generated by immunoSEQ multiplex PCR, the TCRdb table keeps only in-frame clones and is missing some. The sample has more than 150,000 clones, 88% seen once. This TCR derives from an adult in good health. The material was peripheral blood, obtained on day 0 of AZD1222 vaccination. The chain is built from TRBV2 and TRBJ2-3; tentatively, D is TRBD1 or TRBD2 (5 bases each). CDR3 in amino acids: CASSEAPPRGYSSDTQYF. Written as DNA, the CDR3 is TGTGCCAGCAGTGAGGCCCCCCCCCGGGGCTACTCCTCAGATACGCAGTATTTT.